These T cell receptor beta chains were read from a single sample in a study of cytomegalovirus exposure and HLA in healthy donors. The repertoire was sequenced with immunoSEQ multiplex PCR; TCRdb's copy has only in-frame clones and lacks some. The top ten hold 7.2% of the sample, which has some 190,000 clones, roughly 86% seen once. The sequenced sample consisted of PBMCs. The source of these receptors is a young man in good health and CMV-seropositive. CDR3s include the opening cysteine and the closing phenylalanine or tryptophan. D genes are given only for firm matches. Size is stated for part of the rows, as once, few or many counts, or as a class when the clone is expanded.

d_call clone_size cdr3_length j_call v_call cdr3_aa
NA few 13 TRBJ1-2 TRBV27 CASSNRDHYGYTF
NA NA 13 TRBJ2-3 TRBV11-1 CASSSRLSDTQYF
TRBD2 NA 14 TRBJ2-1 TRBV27 CASTPGGSYNEQFF
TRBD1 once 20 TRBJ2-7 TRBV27 CASSLTAPGQALWGSYEQYF
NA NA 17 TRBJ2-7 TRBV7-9 CASSPPGPGPNSYEQYF
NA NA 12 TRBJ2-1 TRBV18 CASSPQPEEQFF
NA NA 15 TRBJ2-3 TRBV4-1 CASSPRDSSTDTQYF
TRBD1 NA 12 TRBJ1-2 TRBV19 CASSMRTGGYTF
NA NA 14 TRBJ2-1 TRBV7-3 CASSLPVRSNEQFF
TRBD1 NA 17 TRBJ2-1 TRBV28 CASCYRTGKAGYNEQFF
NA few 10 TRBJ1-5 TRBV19 CASMGSVWHF
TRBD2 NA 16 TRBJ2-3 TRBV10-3 CAIGAGTSDRTDTQYF
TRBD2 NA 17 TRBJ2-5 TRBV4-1 CASSQDIAGGNQETQYF
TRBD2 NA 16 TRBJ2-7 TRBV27 CASSLGPSGRSVRQYF
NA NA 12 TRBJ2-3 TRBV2 CASTDRTDTQYF
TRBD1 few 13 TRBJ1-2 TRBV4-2 CASSPGQSYGYTF
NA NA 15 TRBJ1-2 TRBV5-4 CASSPTQTAYYGYTF
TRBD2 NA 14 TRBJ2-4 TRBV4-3 CASSQRGWENIQYF
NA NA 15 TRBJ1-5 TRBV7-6 CASSLTRGPNQPQHF
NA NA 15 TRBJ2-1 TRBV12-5 CASGTEVGSYNEQFF
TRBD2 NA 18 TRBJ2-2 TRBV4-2 CASSQDPSGGFNTGELFF
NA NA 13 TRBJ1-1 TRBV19 CASTFDRNTEAFF
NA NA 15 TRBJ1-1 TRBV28 CASRMMTRMNTEAFF
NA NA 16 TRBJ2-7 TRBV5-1 CASSVDGSPQIYEQYF
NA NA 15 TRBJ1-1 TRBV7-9 CASSLARAGLTEAFF
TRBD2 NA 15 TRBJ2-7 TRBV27 CASSPGGGTTYEQYF
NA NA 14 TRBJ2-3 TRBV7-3 CASSPAGGVDTQYF
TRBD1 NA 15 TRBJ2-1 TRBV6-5 CASSYPSTGLNEQFF
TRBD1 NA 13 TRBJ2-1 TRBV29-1 CSSGQGAVEEQFF
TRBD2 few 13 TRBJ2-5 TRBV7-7 CASSLAGGKTQYF
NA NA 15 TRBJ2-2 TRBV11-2 CASSPSRERTGELFF
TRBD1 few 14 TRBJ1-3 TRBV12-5 CAGRDRSSGNTIYF
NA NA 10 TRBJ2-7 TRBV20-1 CSVGAREQYF